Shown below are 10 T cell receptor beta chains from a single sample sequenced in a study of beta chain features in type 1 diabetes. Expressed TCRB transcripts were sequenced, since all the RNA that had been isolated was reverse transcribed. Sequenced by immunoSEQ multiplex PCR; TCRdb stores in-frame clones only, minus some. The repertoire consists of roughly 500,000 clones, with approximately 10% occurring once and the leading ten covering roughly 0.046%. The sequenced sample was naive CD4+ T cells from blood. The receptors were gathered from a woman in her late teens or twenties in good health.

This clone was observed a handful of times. This CDR3 reads CASSGQRALNEQFF. The CDR3 DNA is TGTGCCAGCAGCGGGCAGAGGGCGCTAAATGAGCAGTTCTTC. The chain uses TRBV4-2 and TRBJ2-1; tentatively, D is TRBD2 (5 bases). V shed 5 bases and J shed 7 bases, with 15 bases lying between them. This CDR3 has 14 amino acids. The germline V gene encodes CDR1 LGHNA and CDR2 YNFKEQ.

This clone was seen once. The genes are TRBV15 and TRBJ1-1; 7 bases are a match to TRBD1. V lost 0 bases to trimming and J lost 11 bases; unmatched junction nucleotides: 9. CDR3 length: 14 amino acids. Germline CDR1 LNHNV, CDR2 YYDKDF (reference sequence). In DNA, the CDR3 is TGTGCCACCAGCAGAGATCATCGGGACAGCGAGGCTTTCTTT. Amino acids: CATSRDHRDSEAFF.

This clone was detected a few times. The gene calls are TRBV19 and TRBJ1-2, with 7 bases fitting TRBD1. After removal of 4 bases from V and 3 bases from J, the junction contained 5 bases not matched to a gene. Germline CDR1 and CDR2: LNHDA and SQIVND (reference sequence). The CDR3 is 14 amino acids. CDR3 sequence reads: CASSTQGTDYGYTF. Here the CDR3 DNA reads TGTGCCAGTAGTACACAGGGGACTGACTATGGCTACACCTTC.

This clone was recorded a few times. CDR3 protein: CASRGAAQDTQYF. The CDR3 DNA sequence: TGTGCCAGCAGGGGCGCGGCCCAAGATACGCAGTATTTT. This chain links TRBV25-1 with TRBJ2-3; no clear D gene. Deletions cut 6 bases from V and 5 bases from J, with 12 bases between. Germline V gene lookup returns CDR1 MGHDK and CDR2 SYGVNS. This CDR3 is built from 13 residues.

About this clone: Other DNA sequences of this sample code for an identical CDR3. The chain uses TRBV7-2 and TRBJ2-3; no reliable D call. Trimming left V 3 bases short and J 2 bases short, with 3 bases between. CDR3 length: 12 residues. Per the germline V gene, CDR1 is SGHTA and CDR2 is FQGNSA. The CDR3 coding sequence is TGTGCCAGCAGCTTTTCCACAGATACGCAGTATTTT. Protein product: CASSFSTDTQYF.

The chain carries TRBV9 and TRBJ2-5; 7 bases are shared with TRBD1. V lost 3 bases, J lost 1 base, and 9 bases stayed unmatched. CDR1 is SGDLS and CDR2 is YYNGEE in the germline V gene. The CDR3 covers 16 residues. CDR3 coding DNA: TGTGCCAGCAGCGCGACAGGGAAGCGGATCCAAGAGACCCAGTACTTC. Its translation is CASSATGKRIQETQYF.

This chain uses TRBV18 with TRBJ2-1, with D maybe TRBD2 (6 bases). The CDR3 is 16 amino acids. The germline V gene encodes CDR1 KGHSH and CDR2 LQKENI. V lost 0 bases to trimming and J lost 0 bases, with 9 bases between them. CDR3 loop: CASSPPGTLSYNEQFF. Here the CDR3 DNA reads TGTGCCAGCTCACCACCGGGGACTCTCTCCTACAATGAGCAGTTCTTC.

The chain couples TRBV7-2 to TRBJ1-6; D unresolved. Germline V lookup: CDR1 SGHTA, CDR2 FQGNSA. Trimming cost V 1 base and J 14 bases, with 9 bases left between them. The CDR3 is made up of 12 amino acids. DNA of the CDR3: TGTGCCAGCAGCTTAGTTACCCTAGCCCTCCACTTT. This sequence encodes CASSLVTLALHF. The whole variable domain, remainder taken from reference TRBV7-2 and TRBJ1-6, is GAGVSQSPSNKVTEKGKDVELRCDPISGHTALYWYRQSLGQGLEFLIYFQGNSAPDKSGLPSDRFSAERTGGSVSTLTIQRTQQEDSAVYLCASSLVTLALHFGNGTRLTVT.

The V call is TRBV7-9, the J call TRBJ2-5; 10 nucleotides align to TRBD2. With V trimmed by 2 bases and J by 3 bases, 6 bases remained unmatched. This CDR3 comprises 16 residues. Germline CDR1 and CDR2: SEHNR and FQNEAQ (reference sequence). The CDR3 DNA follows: TGTGCCAGCAGCTTAAGGACTAGCGGAGGGAAAGAGACCCAGTACTTC. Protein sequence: CASSLRTSGGKETQYF.

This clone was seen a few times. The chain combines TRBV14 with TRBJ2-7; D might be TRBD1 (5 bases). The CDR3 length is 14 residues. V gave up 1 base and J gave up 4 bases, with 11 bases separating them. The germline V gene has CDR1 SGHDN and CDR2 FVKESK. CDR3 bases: TGTGCCAGCAGCCAAGCAACAGGTCATTACGAGCAGTACGTC. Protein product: CASSQATGHYEQYV.